This T cell receptor beta chain was profiled in a study of blood T cells in healthy people across ages. Findings of the study overall: Whereas aged donors had fewer naive CD4+ cells, long-lived donors had more of them and higher diversity.

For the second PCR, which ran for roughly 6 to 12 cycles, a sample-barcoded 5' primer and a J-beta primer mix were used. TCRdb redid the calling of the 5' RACE reads with MiXCR, one entry per CDR3 protein. There are approximately 730,000 distinct CDR3 sequences in the sample; roughly 45% occur only once, and more than 20% lies in the top ten. The CDR3 length is 16 residues. In germline, CDR1 is DFQATT, CDR2 SNEGSKA (reference sequence). Worth noting for this clonotype: The antigen is unknown.

The receptor was isolated from a woman aged 60-75 years in good health. The sequenced sample was blood. The chain employs TRBV20-1 and TRBJ2-1; TRBD2 matches at 8 bases. The tail of the sequence fits TRBJ2-7 better, so the J call may be wrong. CDR3: CSASPPGTRTTYEQYF. The DNA for the CDR3 is TGCAGTGCTAGTCCCCCCGGGACTAGGACTACCTACGAGCAGTACTTC.